Listed below are T cell receptor beta chains from one sample, sequenced in a study of OX40 agonist ivuxolimab in advanced cancers. TCRdb keeps only in-frame clones here, not all; method: immunoSEQ multiplex PCR. In the table there are 9,500 to 10,000 clones, 89% of which are singletons. Sequenced here: CD4+ or CD8+ T cells sorted from blood, sampled in a trial of the OX40 agonist ivuxolimab. These receptors came from an adult with an advanced solid tumor such as melanoma, head and neck, liver or kidney cancer. The CDR3 runs from the conserved cysteine through the conserved F or W. The D gene is left open where the match is weak. Clone sizes are given selectively: once, few, many, or a class where the clone is expanded.

d_call	clone_size	j_call	v_call	cdr3_nt	cdr3_aa
TRBD1	NA	TRBJ2-7	TRBV6-6	TGTGCCAGCCGCTCTGGGACAGCGAACTCCTACGAGCAGTACTTC	CASRSGTANSYEQYF
NA	NA	TRBJ2-7	TRBV5-4	TGTGCCAGCAGCTTTACAGGGTCCTACGAGCAGTACTTC	CASSFTGSYEQYF
NA	NA	TRBJ2-3	TRBV7-2	TGTGCCAGCAGCTTGGCTAGCGGCACAGATACGCAGTATTTT	CASSLASGTDTQYF
TRBD1	NA	TRBJ1-1	TRBV9	TGTGCCAGCAGCGTAACCCCAACAGGGGGTTTCGACACTGAAGCTTTCTTT	CASSVTPTGGFDTEAFF
TRBD1	NA	TRBJ1-5	TRBV30	TGTGCCTGGAGTCAAGGACAGGGTTACAATCAGCCCCAGCATTTT	CAWSQGQGYNQPQHF
TRBD1	NA	TRBJ1-5	TRBV27	TGTGCCAGCAGGACAGGGGGGAGCAATCAGCCCCAGCATTTT	CASRTGGSNQPQHF
TRBD1	NA	TRBJ2-2	TRBV10-3	TGTGCCATCAGGGGGACAGGGACCGGGGAGCTGTTTTTT	CAIRGTGTGELFF
NA	NA	TRBJ2-5	TRBV4-2	TGTGCCAGCAGCCAAGATCTTAGGCAGGAGACCCAGTACTTC	CASSQDLRQETQYF
NA	NA	TRBJ1-5	TRBV6-1	TGTGCCAGCAATTCAGGGCGGGGGCAGCCCCAGCATTTT	CASNSGRGQPQHF
NA	NA	TRBJ2-3	TRBV7-3	TGTGCCAGCAGCTTAATGGCACAGAACACAGATACGCAGTATTTT	CASSLMAQNTDTQYF
NA	NA	TRBJ2-1	TRBV28	TGTGCCAGCAGGTTGATTAACTCCTACAATGAGCAGTTCTTC	CASRLINSYNEQFF
TRBD2	NA	TRBJ2-7	TRBV2	TGTGCCAGCATCGAACTAGCGAGCCGCGGCGAGCAGTACTTC	CASIELASRGEQYF
NA	NA	TRBJ1-5	TRBV6-1	TGTGCCAGCAGTGAGGACAAAAATCAGCCCCAGCATTTT	CASSEDKNQPQHF
TRBD2	once	TRBJ2-1	TRBV5-6	TGTGCCGGGAGGACTAGCGGGAGGGGGGATGAGCAGTTCTTC	CAGRTSGRGDEQFF
NA	once	TRBJ2-1	TRBV12-5	TGTGCTAGCCCCCGGACAGGCAGAGCGGGCTGCTCCTACAATGAGCAGTTCTTC	CASPRTGRAGCSYNEQFF
NA	NA	TRBJ2-7	TRBV29-1	TGCAGCGTTGAAGGGTTGGGGGAGCAGTACTTC	CSVEGLGEQYF
NA	NA	TRBJ2-3	TRBV2	TGTGCCAGCAGTGAACAGGGTAGAACAGATACGCAGTATTTT	CASSEQGRTDTQYF
NA	NA	TRBJ2-7	TRBV5-6	TGTGCCAGCAGCCCAACTTCCCGTTCCTACGAGCAGTACTTC	CASSPTSRSYEQYF
NA	NA	TRBJ2-7	TRBV15	TGTGCCACCAGCAGAGGTACGAGGGCCTACGAGCAGTACTTC	CATSRGTRAYEQYF
TRBD2	NA	TRBJ2-3	TRBV7-3	TGTGCCAGCAGCTTGGGACTAGCGGGGTATGGCACAGATACGCAGTATTTT	CASSLGLAGYGTDTQYF
TRBD1	NA	TRBJ1-6	TRBV19	TGTGCCAGTAGTGGACAGGTTCGAAATTCACCCCTCCACTTT	CASSGQVRNSPLHF
NA	NA	TRBJ1-3	TRBV9	TGTGCCAGCAGCGAGAGGACAGACTACTCTGGAAACACCATATATTTT	CASSERTDYSGNTIYF
NA	NA	TRBJ2-3	TRBV30	TGTGCCTGGAGTGGGGGGTTAGTGGATACGCAGTATTTT	CAWSGGLVDTQYF
NA	NA	TRBJ1-5	TRBV5-5	TGTGCCAGCAGCTTGGTGAATCAGCCCCAGCATTTT	CASSLVNQPQHF
NA	NA	TRBJ2-1	TRBV5-1	TGCGCCAGCAGCTTGGGGAGACACAATGAGCAGTTCTTC	CASSLGRHNEQFF
TRBD1	NA	TRBJ2-5	TRBV4-1	TGCGCCAGCAGCCCCTACCGTGACAGGGGGCTGGAGACCCAGTACTTC	CASSPYRDRGLETQYF
NA	NA	TRBJ1-4	TRBV19	TGTGCCACCGGGACTCCGAACCGAGGAGGGGAAAAACTGTTTTTT	CATGTPNRGGEKLFF
NA	NA	TRBJ2-3	TRBV11-3	TGTGCCAGCAGCTTAGGGGGACTGAGCACAGATACGCAGTATTTT	CASSLGGLSTDTQYF
NA	once	TRBJ2-2	TRBV11-2	TGTGCCAGCAGCTTGAAGGGGGACGACACCGGGGAGCTGTTTTTT	CASSLKGDDTGELFF
TRBD1	NA	TRBJ2-7	TRBV5-6	TGTGCCAGCAGCCCCGGGACAGGGGCCGAGCAGTACTTC	CASSPGTGAEQYF